The 12 T cell receptor beta chains below were found in one sample sequenced in a study of blood T cell repertoires in COVID-19 (dated by TCRdb to 2019 to 2021). The library was obtained by the immunoSEQ multiplex PCR assay. TCRdb obtained this table from immuneACCESS and retained in-frame rearrangements with V and J assigned. These tables miss some clones; where compared with another copy, unresolved V genes account for less than half of the shortfall, and the remainder is unexplained. This sample comprises 200,000 to 250,000 clones, roughly nine tenths of them detected only once. Around 2.2% of the sample belongs to the ten largest clones. Input material: peripheral blood. The receptor set was obtained from a woman in her forties or fifties with acute or convalescent COVID-19.

The chain couples TRBV28 to TRBJ1-4, with D maybe TRBD1 (6 bases). With 7 bases removed from V and 8 bases from J, the gap between germline ends came to 11 bases. Germline V gene data show CDR1 as MDHEN and CDR2 as SYDVKM. The CDR3 totals 12 residues. The CDR3 sequence: CASKQGWEKLFF. CDR3 nucleotides: TGTGCCAGCAAACAGGGATGGGAAAAACTGTTTTTT. The whole variable domain, remainder taken from reference TRBV28 and TRBJ1-4, is DVKVTQSSRYLVKRTGEKVFLECVQDMDHENMFWYRQDPGLGLRLIYFSYDVKMKEKGDIPEGYSVSREKKERFSLILESASTNQTSMYLCASKQGWEKLFFGSGTQLSVL.

The V call is TRBV12-3 or TRBV12-4, the J call TRBJ2-3; D is undetermined. Trimming cost V 6 bases and J 0 bases, with 7 bases left between them. CDR3 length: 13 amino acids. CDR3 protein: CASSSLSTDTQYF. The CDR3 nucleotides are TGTGCCAGCAGCTCCCTGAGCACAGATACGCAGTATTTT.

The chain is built from TRBV6-2 or TRBV6-3 and TRBJ2-2; 7 positions agree with TRBD1. V trimming: 2 bases; J trimming: 2 bases; junction bases outside the gene matches: 14. Germline-derived CDR1 and CDR2 are MNHEY and SVGEGT. The length of the CDR3 is 19 residues. CDR3 nucleotides: TGTGCCAGCAGTTACCCTCGTGGGGTAGGGACAGTAAACACCGGGGAGCTGTTTTTT. It is translated as CASSYPRGVGTVNTGELFF.

This clone was observed a few times. CDR3 DNA sequence: TGTGCCAGCAGCAACCAGGGACAGGGGAGCAATCAGCCCCAGCATTTT. It is translated as CASSNQGQGSNQPQHF. The genes are TRBV21-1 and TRBJ1-5; the table's D call TRBD1 went unverified against the DNA. TRBV21-1 constitutes a pseudogene. CDR3 length: 16 residues.

The chain recombines TRBV5-1 with TRBJ2-2; D ambiguous. The ends were cut back, 4 bases at V and 7 bases at J, with 11 bases in the middle. Per germline, CDR1 SGHRS and CDR2 YFSETQ. The CDR3 covers 13 residues. This chain's CDR3 is CASSLNLSGELFF. The CDR3 DNA is TGCGCCAGCAGCCTCAATCTTAGCGGGGAGCTGTTTTTT.

The V and J genes are TRBV3-1 (or the pseudogene TRBV3-2) and TRBJ1-1, with a possible D match to TRBD1 (6 bases). CDR1 and CDR2 (germline): LGHDT, YNNKEL (reference sequence). The CDR3 contains 16 residues. V was pared by 4 bases and J by 2 bases, with 17 bases between. The CDR3, as DNA: TGTGCCAGCAGCCCCCGGTTGGGGGGGCGTAACACTGAAGCTTTCTTT. This translates into CASSPRLGGRNTEAFF.

This chain connects TRBV9 to TRBJ1-2, with 8 bases identical to TRBD1. From germline, CDR1 is SGDLS and CDR2 YYNGEE. CDR3 length: 15 amino acids. V shed 0 bases, J shed 2 bases, and the junction held 3 bases outside the gene matches. Here the CDR3 DNA reads TGTGCCAGCAGCGTAGCAGGGGGCTTCAACTATGGCTACACCTTC. It codes for CASSVAGGFNYGYTF. The whole variable domain, remainder taken from reference TRBV9 and TRBJ1-2, is DSGVTQTPKHLITATGQRVTLRCSPRSGDLSVYWYQQSLDQGLQFLIQYYNGEERAKGNILERFSAQQFPDLHSELNLSSLELGDSALYFCASSVAGGFNYGYTFGSGTRLTVV.

The chain links TRBV9 to TRBJ2-5; tentatively, D is TRBD2 (5 bases). Germline V CDR1 and CDR2: SGDLS, YYNGEE. The CDR3 spans 14 residues. V lost 3 bases, J lost 2 bases, and 11 bases lay in between. CDR3 sequence: CASSASSMQETQYF. The CDR3 bases are TGTGCCAGCAGCGCTAGCTCCATGCAAGAGACCCAGTACTTC.

In its sample, this clone was seen once. The chain couples TRBV21-1 to TRBJ2-3; the listed D gene, TRBD2, was not tested against the DNA. TRBV21-1 is given as a pseudogene. The CDR3 length is 14 residues. In DNA, the CDR3 is TGTGCCAGCATAGGAGGGATCGGCACAGATACGCAGTATTTT. Translated, it gives CASIGGIGTDTQYF.

The chain is built from TRBV6-6 and TRBJ1-5, with D hard to call. Germline V gene lookup returns CDR1 MNHNY and CDR2 SVGAGI (reference sequence). The V end was cut by 3 bases, the J end by 4 bases, with 7 bases between. The CDR3 runs to 13 residues. The CDR3 protein is CASSYQSNQPQHF. CDR3 DNA: TGTGCCAGCAGTTATCAGTCTAATCAGCCCCAGCATTTT.

The V and J genes are TRBV6-6 and TRBJ1-1; D call uncertain. Germline CDR1 MNHNY, CDR2 SVGAGI (reference sequence). Trimming left V 2 bases short and J 1 base short, with 11 bases between. The CDR3 loop spans 15 amino acids. The CDR3 DNA follows: TGTGCCAGCAGTTACCCTCATGTAGCGAACACTGAAGCTTTCTTT. It encodes CASSYPHVANTEAFF.

The gene calls are TRBV19 and TRBJ1-3, with D possibly TRBD1 on 5 matching bases. Trimming took 6 bases from V and 1 from J, leaving 10 bases between them. The CDR3 is 14 residues long. The germline V gene encodes CDR1 LNHDA and CDR2 SQIVND (reference sequence). In DNA form, the CDR3 reads TGTGCCAGTAGACCTCAGGGTTCTGGAAACACCATATATTTT. It translates to CASRPQGSGNTIYF.